This is a list of T cell receptor beta chains from one sample in a study of low-dose radiotherapy and immunotherapy resistance in tumors. TCRdb analysed the reads with MiXCR anew, one entry per CDR3 protein. The sample records approximately 90,000 distinct CDR3 sequences, more than 8% being singletons. Sample: PBMCs, taken before treatment. All receptors come from a male donor with prostate cancer. Both conserved end residues are part of each CDR3. D genes are given only for firm matches. The listing skips clone size in some rows; elsewhere it reads once, few, many or a size class.

d_call | j_call | v_call | clone_size | cdr3_nt | cdr3_aa
TRBD2 | TRBJ2-1 | TRBV4-2 | many | TGTGCCAGCAGCCAAGAAGATGCTAGCGGGATGGAGCAGTTCTTC | CASSQEDASGMEQFF
TRBD1 | TRBJ2-7 | TRBV28 | many | TGTGCCAGCAAAAAACCGGGACAGGGACCATCCTACGAGCAGTACTTC | CASKKPGQGPSYEQYF
- | TRBJ1-5 | TRBV7-2 | many | TGTGCCAGCAGCGGTCGTGGGGGGGCGAGCAATCAGCCCCAGCATTTT | CASSGRGGASNQPQHF
TRBD1 | TRBJ2-5 | TRBV2 | many | TGTGCCAGCAAAAACGACAGGGCTGGAGAGACCCAGTACTTC | CASKNDRAGETQYF
TRBD2 | TRBJ2-1 | TRBV24-1 | many | TGTGCCACCAGCGGATCCTCCGGGACTAGCGGGAGGCAAAACTACAATGAGCAGTTCTTC | CATSGSSGTSGRQNYNEQFF
- | TRBJ2-3 | TRBV7-9 | many | TGTGCCAGCAGCTACAGGGTTAGCGGAGGCACAGATACGCAGTATTTT | CASSYRVSGGTDTQYF
- | TRBJ2-1 | TRBV12-3/TRBV12-4 | many | TGTGCCAGCAGCCCAAGGGGACTGGGCTCCTACAATGAGCAGTTCTTC | CASSPRGLGSYNEQFF
TRBD2 | TRBJ2-3 | TRBV6-6 | many | TGTGCCAGCAAGGGGGGCGGGAGGACAGATACGCAGTATTTT | CASKGGGRTDTQYF
- | TRBJ2-1 | TRBV7-2 | many | TGTGCCAGCAGCTTAGGCAGCCTAGTGGCCGGCTACAATGAGCAGTTCTTC | CASSLGSLVAGYNEQFF
TRBD2 | TRBJ2-3 | TRBV30 | many | TGTGCCTGGAGTCCGGGACTAGCGACGGCAGATACGCAGTATTTT | CAWSPGLATADTQYF
- | TRBJ2-3 | TRBV6-5 | few | TGTGCCAGCAGGCCAACAGGTGGGACAGATACGCAGTATTTT | CASRPTGGTDTQYF
- | TRBJ2-5 | TRBV7-2 | many | TGTGCCAGCAGCTTGGCCAGCGGCCTGGCGGCCCAGTACTTC | CASSLASGLAAQYF
TRBD2 | TRBJ2-1 | TRBV12-3/TRBV12-4 | many | TGTGCCAGCAGTTTAACTAGCGGGCACGGTGAGCAGTTCTTC | CASSLTSGHGEQFF
- | TRBJ2-7 | TRBV4-1 | many | TGCGCCAGCAGCCAAGGAGGGGGTACGGAGCAGTACTTC | CASSQGGGTEQYF
- | TRBJ2-7 | TRBV2 | - | TGTGCCAGCAGTCAGGACCTGTACGAGCAGTACTTC | CASSQDLYEQYF
TRBD2 | TRBJ2-1 | TRBV11-2 | many | TGTGCCAGCAGCTTAGCCGGGAGGGCCTTGCGTAATGAGCAGTTCTTC | CASSLAGRALRNEQFF
- | TRBJ2-5 | TRBV30 | many | TGTGCCTGGAGTGTAGACGGGCTGGGGGCCCAGTACTTC | CAWSVDGLGAQYF
- | TRBJ2-5 | TRBV20-1 | many | TGCAGGGACCCACCGCAGAACAGGTCGTCGGAGACCCAGTACTTC | CRDPPQNRSSETQYF
- | TRBJ2-5 | TRBV9 | many | TGTGCCAGCAGCGTAGGGGTCCCGGGGACCCAGTACTTC | CASSVGVPGTQYF
- | TRBJ2-2 | TRBV5-1 | many | TGCGCCAGCAGCCCTCTCCAGCGGGACACCGGGGAGCTGTTTTTT | CASSPLQRDTGELFF
- | TRBJ2-7 | TRBV28 | many | TGTGCCAGCAGTCTCAGGGGGAGGGACTACGAGCAGTACTTC | CASSLRGRDYEQYF
- | TRBJ1-2 | TRBV7-9 | many | TGTGCCAGCAGCTTCAAGGGGTGGGACTATGGCTACACCTTC | CASSFKGWDYGYTF
TRBD2 | TRBJ2-4 | TRBV19 | many | TGTGCCAGTAGTAGGGGACTAGCGGGACTAGCCAAAAACATTCAGTACTTC | CASSRGLAGLAKNIQYF
- | TRBJ2-1 | TRBV28 | many | TGTGCCAGCAGTTTAGCCTCCTACAATGAGCAGTTCTTC | CASSLASYNEQFF
TRBD1 | TRBJ1-4 | TRBV7-9 | many | TGTGCCAGCAGCTCTCGAGGACAGGGGTCAGCAACTAATGAAAAACTGTTTTTT | CASSSRGQGSATNEKLFF
TRBD1 | TRBJ2-7 | TRBV20-1 | many | TGCAGTGTACAGGGGTCTTACGAGCAGTACTTC | CSVQGSYEQYF
TRBD1 | TRBJ1-5 | TRBV29-1 | many | TGCAGCGTTGGAGGGACAGCCAATCAGCCCCAGCATTTT | CSVGGTANQPQHF
- | TRBJ2-1 | TRBV7-9 | many | TGTGCCAGCAGCTTAAGGTCGGGATTCGGCTCCTACAATGAGCAGTTCTTC | CASSLRSGFGSYNEQFF
TRBD1 | TRBJ1-5 | TRBV28 | many | TGTGCCAGCAAGGTGACAGGGAATAATCCCCAGCATTTT | CASKVTGNNPQHF
- | TRBJ1-4 | TRBV5-6 | - | TGTGCCAGCAGCTTAGGGCAGACAACTAATGAAAAACTGTTTTTT | CASSLGQTTNEKLFF
- | TRBJ2-2 | TRBV14 | many | TGTGCCAGCAGCCAAGATCTAGGCAGCCATTACACCGGGGAGCTGTTTTTT | CASSQDLGSHYTGELFF
TRBD1 | TRBJ2-6 | TRBV11-3 | many | TGTGCCAGCAGCTTAGGGACAGGGAGCTCTGGGGCCAACGTCCTGACTTTC | CASSLGTGSSGANVLTF
- | TRBJ1-3 | TRBV28 | many | TGTGCCAGCAGCCTGAGCTCTGGAAACACCATATATTTT | CASSLSSGNTIYF
- | TRBJ2-2 | TRBV29-1 | many | TGCAGCGCCGACTGGGGTGGAACCGGGGAGCTGTTTTTT | CSADWGGTGELFF
TRBD2 | TRBJ2-3 | TRBV11-2 | many | TGTGCCAGCAGCTTAATTAGCGGGAGAAGGCCAGATACGCAGTATTTT | CASSLISGRRPDTQYF
TRBD1 | TRBJ1-2 | TRBV28 | few | TGTGCCAGCAGCTGGACAGGGAACTATGGCTACACCTTC | CASSWTGNYGYTF
TRBD2 | TRBJ2-5 | TRBV4-2 | many | TGTGCCAGCAGCCGTCGGGCGGGAGGCGAGACCCAGTACTTC | CASSRRAGGETQYF
- | TRBJ2-1 | TRBV3-1 | many | TGTGCCAGCAGTCTATCTACTCCGTTTAAATACAATGAGCAGTTCTTC | CASSLSTPFKYNEQFF
TRBD1 | TRBJ1-1 | TRBV2 | many | TGTGCCAGCAGGGGACAGGGCCCGAGTTCTGAAGCTTTCTTT | CASRGQGPSSEAFF
- | TRBJ1-4 | TRBV4-1 | many | TGCGCCAGCAGCCGCGGGCCACCTAAAACAACTAATGAAAAACTGTTTTTT | CASSRGPPKTTNEKLFF
TRBD1 | TRBJ2-1 | TRBV7-9 | many | TGTGCCAGCAGCCTCCGGGACAGTCTCAATGAGCAGTTCTTC | CASSLRDSLNEQFF
TRBD2 | TRBJ2-3 | TRBV7-3 | many | TGTGCCAGCAGCTCGGGACTAGCGGGAGTAGTGGGCACAGATACGCAGTATTTT | CASSSGLAGVVGTDTQYF
TRBD2 | TRBJ2-7 | TRBV4-1 | many | TGCGCCAGCAGCCAGCGTTATGGGACTAGCGTCTACGAGCAGTACTTC | CASSQRYGTSVYEQYF
TRBD2 | TRBJ2-3 | TRBV6-6 | - | TGTGCCAGCATAGCGGGAGCCGGAGATACGCAGTATTTT | CASIAGAGDTQYF
TRBD2 | TRBJ2-7 | TRBV4-2 | many | TGTGCCAGCAGCCTCAGGACTAGCGGGCTCTACGAGCAGTACTTC | CASSLRTSGLYEQYF
TRBD2 | TRBJ2-1 | TRBV19 | many | TGTGCCAGTACCCAGGGACTAGCGAGGTATCGGGGTGAGCAGTTCTTC | CASTQGLARYRGEQFF
TRBD1 | TRBJ2-2 | TRBV6-2/TRBV6-3 | many | TGTGCCAGCACCCGGGCCCCGGGACAGGGGCCCCCCGCGGAGCTGTTTTTT | CASTRAPGQGPPAELFF
- | TRBJ2-7 | TRBV28 | many | TGTGCCAGCAGTTCCCCGGGGAGGGGGCTTTACGAGCAGTACTTC | CASSSPGRGLYEQYF
- | TRBJ2-2 | TRBV4-3 | many | TGCGCCAGCAGCCAAGAGTTACAGAACACCGGGGAGCTGTTTTTT | CASSQELQNTGELFF
- | TRBJ2-1 | TRBV5-1 | many | TGCGCCAGCAGCACGGAACAGGCGTCCTCCTACAATGAGCAGTTCTTC | CASSTEQASSYNEQFF
- | TRBJ2-1 | TRBV28 | once | TGTGCCACCACCCGGAGTACCGGAGAGCAGTTCTTC | CATTRSTGEQFF
- | TRBJ2-7 | TRBV7-9 | many | TGTGCCAGCAGCTTGCCGGGGCAGGGGGGGAACGAGCAGTACTTC | CASSLPGQGGNEQYF
TRBD1 | TRBJ2-1 | TRBV6-6 | many | TGTGCCAGCAGAACCCGGTCCAGGGGGTCTTACAATGAGCAGTTCTTC | CASRTRSRGSYNEQFF
- | TRBJ2-7 | TRBV30 | many | TGTGCCTCGGGGGCAGGAGGGGGGTACTACGAGCAGTACTTC | CASGAGGGYYEQYF
- | TRBJ2-1 | TRBV7-2 | - | TGTGCCAGCAGCTTGACAGTAAAACAGTTCTTC | CASSLTVKQFF